This TCR beta chain is drawn from a study of memory CD8 T cells in hepatitis C reinfection. Study-level information: HCV reinfection meant a positive HCV RNA test after two negative tests at least 60 days apart. Samples at peak reinfection came 3 to 8 weeks post-detection.

Germline V CDR1 and CDR2: MDHEN, SYDVKM. The CDR3 length is 14 residues. V shed 3 bases and J shed 2 bases, with 11 bases lying between them. Time point specified: peak reinfection, 3 to 8 weeks after reinfection detection. Sorted cells were sequenced directly ex vivo without any in vitro expansion. People who inject drugs from Montreal's HEPCO study were the donors. At all three reinfection time points, viable CD3+ CD8+ CD45RO- cells from a couple of donors served as controls. Sequencing was performed with immunoSEQ multiplex PCR; in TCRdb, only in-frame clones are kept and a portion is missing. The repertoire consists of 35,000 to 50,000 clones, with roughly 90% occurring once and the leading ten covering more than 0.95%.

The chain joins TRBV28 to TRBJ2-7; D gene unclear. The receptor was derived from a man between 18 and 29 years old with hepatitis C virus infection. The material sequenced was naive CD8+ T cells sorted from blood. This CDR3 is CASSLRPAPYEQYF. The DNA for the CDR3 is TGTGCCAGCAGTTTGAGGCCGGCCCCCTACGAGCAGTACTTC.